A single sample gave rise to the 5 T cell receptor beta chains below, sequenced in a study of cytomegalovirus exposure and HLA in healthy donors. Data came from immunoSEQ multiplex PCR; TCRdb stores just in-frame clones and leaves some out. The sample has about 250,000 clones; about 90% are singletons. Sequenced material: PBMCs. The receptors here all came from a man younger than 35 in good health and CMV-seropositive.

The chain links TRBV11-2 to TRBJ1-2; tentatively, D is TRBD1 (6 bases). This CDR3 has 13 residues. V dropped 3 bases and J dropped 8 bases, with 13 bases sitting between them. Germline loops: CDR1 SGHAT, CDR2 FQNNGV. CDR3 DNA sequence: TGTGCCAGCAGCTTGGGACAACGTTCCGGCTACACCTTC. It is translated as CASSLGQRSGYTF.

This clone appeared a few times. The V and J genes are TRBV30 and TRBJ1-2, with a weak D call TRBD1 (5 bases). This CDR3 has 14 residues. Trimming pared 2 bases from V and 8 bases from J, leaving 18 bases between. Per germline, CDR1 GTSNPN and CDR2 SVGIG (reference sequence). The CDR3 region is CAWSYRGRNSGYTF. DNA for the CDR3: TGTGCCTGGAGTTACCGGGGCCGGAATAGCGGCTACACCTTC.

This chain joins TRBV28 and TRBJ2-7; the match to TRBD1 covers 8 bases. Germline V gene sequence: CDR1 MDHEN, CDR2 SYDVKM. J lost 4 bases, V lost 7 bases, and 12 bases had no gene match. The CDR3 contains 15 residues. The CDR3 nucleotides are TGTGCCAGCACCTCCGGCGGACAGGGAAATTACGAGCAGTACTTC. Translated, it gives CASTSGGQGNYEQYF. Looking up the rest from reference TRBV28 and TRBJ2-7 gives the full variable domain: DVKVTQSSRYLVKRTGEKVFLECVQDMDHENMFWYRQDPGLGLRLIYFSYDVKMKEKGDIPEGYSVSREKKERFSLILESASTNQTSMYLCASTSGGQGNYEQYFGPGTRLTVT.

The rearrangement uses TRBV7-9 and TRBJ2-3; D is uncertain. V was pared by 1 base and J by 6 bases, with 2 bases between. The CDR3 extends over 11 amino acids. The germline V gene encodes CDR1 SEHNR and CDR2 FQNEAQ (reference sequence). The CDR3 DNA sequence: TGTGCCAGCAGCTTAGTGGATACGCAGTATTTT. It yields the protein CASSLVDTQYF.

The chain carries TRBV29-1 and TRBJ2-5; TRBD2 aligns across 15 bases. The CDR3 spans 16 residues. Germline values: CDR1 SQVTM, CDR2 ANQGSEA. V gave up 4 bases and J gave up 5 bases; unmatched junction bases: 8. DNA of the CDR3: TGCAGCGTTGCTAGGACTAGCGGGAGGGTCGTGGAGACCCAGTACTTC. It yields the protein CSVARTSGRVVETQYF.